This T cell receptor beta chain was observed in a study of shared clonotypes between healthy human individuals. Germline CDR1 MDHEN, CDR2 SYDVKM. This CDR3 has 14 amino acids. Turning to this clone: Its ends do not fully match the called genes, so a read error is possible.

In replicate PCRs of sorted subsets, approximately 210 ng DNA, about 30,000 T cell genomes, was used. TCRdb's copy holds only in-frame clones and misses some; the assay was immunoSEQ multiplex PCR. There are some 650,000 clones in the sample; more than 95% occur only once, and about 0.06% lies in the top ten. This chain joins TRBV28 and TRBJ1-5; D gene uncertain. This TCR derives from a woman in her twenties or thirties in good health. Source material: naive CD4+ T cells sorted from blood. Described subset: CD45RA+ positively selected. The CDR3 DNA reads TGTGCCACCAGTCTTAGACGGGACAATCAGCCCCAGCATTTT. Translating gives CATSLRRDNQPQHF.